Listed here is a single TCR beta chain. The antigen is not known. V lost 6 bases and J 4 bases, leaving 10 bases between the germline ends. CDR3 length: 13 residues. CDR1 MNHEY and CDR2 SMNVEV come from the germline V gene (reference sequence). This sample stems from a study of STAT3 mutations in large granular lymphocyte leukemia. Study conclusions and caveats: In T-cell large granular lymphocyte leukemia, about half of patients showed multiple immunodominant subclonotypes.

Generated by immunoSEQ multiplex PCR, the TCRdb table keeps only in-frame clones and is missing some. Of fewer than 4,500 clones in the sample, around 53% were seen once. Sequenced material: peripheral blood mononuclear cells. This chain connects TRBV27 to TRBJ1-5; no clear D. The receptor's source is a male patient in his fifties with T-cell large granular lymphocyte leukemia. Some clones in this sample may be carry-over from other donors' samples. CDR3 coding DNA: TGTGCCAGCAGACCGACGGTAAATCAGCCCCAGCATTTT. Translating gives CASRPTVNQPQHF.